This TCR beta chain was recorded in a study of vaccination effects on CD4 cells after COVID-19. Study-wide results and limits: Clonal contraction was marked in infection- and vaccine-induced clones late after vaccination.

ViraFEST expansion of antigen-specific CD4+ T cells with viral peptide pools preceded sequencing. Investigators separated out CD4+ T cells once 10 days of culture had passed. Two doses of BNT162b2 or mRNA-1273 vaccine were administered to participants. Wells of roughly 1.9 million PBMC each were grown with 10 IU/ml IL-2 and approximately 10 ug/ml peptides. Cultures got half-medium changes with IL-2 on days 3 and 7. With respect to this clone: As yet, its antigen is unknown.

Generated by immunoSEQ multiplex PCR, the TCRdb table keeps only in-frame clones and is missing some. The sample lists more than 20,000 clones; 73% were seen once. Sequencing was performed on CD4+ T cells from PBMCs cultured with SARS-CoV-2 spike peptides, taken after COVID-19 vaccination. The source is a human donor who received a COVID-19 vaccine.

CDR3 sequence: CASRGQENTEAFF. Written as DNA, the CDR3 is TGTGCCAGCAGAGGACAGGAGAACACTGAAGCTTTCTTT. The chain couples TRBV6-5 to TRBJ1-1, with 7 bases lining up with TRBD1. The CDR3 contains 13 residues. V trimming: 6 bases; J trimming: 1 base; junction bases outside the gene matches: 2. Germline V gene sequence: CDR1 MNHEY, CDR2 SVGAGI.